One sample yielded the 31 T cell receptor beta chains listed below, sequenced in a study of beta chain features in type 1 diabetes. Expressed TCRB transcripts were sequenced because the isolated RNA had all been reverse transcribed beforehand. Measured with immunoSEQ multiplex PCR; TCRdb has only the in-frame clones, and not every one. The table has approximately 400,000 clones, about 14% seen once; the top ten hold approximately 0.019%. The material sequenced was naive CD4+ T cells from blood. Receptors were obtained from a woman aged 18 to 35 in good health.

The sample holds a few counts of this clone. The chain links TRBV4-3 to TRBJ2-4; possibly TRBD2 for D (6 bases). The CDR3 length is 16 residues. Germline-derived CDR1 and CDR2 are LGHNA and YSLEER. V was shortened by 3 bases and J by 2 bases, with 14 bases between the two germline ends. The CDR3 protein is CASSHQVGGSKNIQYF. The CDR3 DNA reads TGCGCCAGCAGCCACCAAGTAGGAGGGTCCAAAAACATTCAGTACTTC.

The chain links TRBV30 to TRBJ2-1; D might be TRBD2 (6 bases). Germline CDR1 reads GTSNPN; CDR2 reads SVGIG (reference sequence). V gave up 2 bases and J gave up 11 bases, with 16 bases separating them. The CDR3 has 13 residues. The CDR3 DNA reads TGTGCCTGGAGTCTGATCTCTAGCGAGAAGCAGTTCTTC. Its protein product is CAWSLISSEKQFF.

This clone was detected a few times. V usage is TRBV6-6 and J usage is TRBJ2-7; TRBD1 might be the D (5 bases). Trimming removed 6 bases from V and 3 bases from J, with 6 bases in between. Germline loops: CDR1 MNHNY, CDR2 SVGAGI (reference sequence). The CDR3 has 11 residues. Written as DNA, the CDR3 is TGTGCCAGCAGAGGACACTACGAGCAGTACTTC. The encoded protein is CASRGHYEQYF.

V gene TRBV28 combines with J gene TRBJ2-6, with D hard to call. The CDR3 covers 16 residues. The germline CDR1 and CDR2 sequences are MDHEN and SYDVKM. The V gene lost 10 bases and the J gene lost 0 bases, with 16 bases spanning the gap. This chain's CDR3 is CAISSSPFSGANVLTF. In nucleotides, the CDR3 is TGTGCCATATCCTCCTCTCCGTTCTCTGGGGCCAACGTCCTGACTTTC.

The chain combines TRBV11-2 with TRBJ1-1, with a weak D call TRBD1 (5 bases). The CDR3 totals 12 residues. Germline assignment: CDR1 SGHAT and CDR2 FQNNGV. Trimming stripped 7 bases from V and 7 bases from J, with 13 bases between. In DNA form, the CDR3 reads TGTGCCAGCACCGTGAGGGGAGGTGAAGCTTTCTTT. Its translation is CASTVRGGEAFF. The variable domain in full, with the rest retrieved from reference TRBV11-2 and TRBJ1-1, is EAGVAQSPRYKIIEKRQSVAFWCNPISGHATLYWYQQILGQGPKLLIQFQNNGVVDDSQLPKDRFSAERLKGVDSTLKIQPAKLEDSAVYLCASTVRGGEAFFGQGTRLTVV.

The rearrangement joins TRBV5-1 to TRBJ2-5, with 8 positions matching TRBD2. V gave up 0 bases and J gave up 4 bases; unmatched junction bases: 5. The CDR3 consists of 15 residues. Germline V CDR1 and CDR2: SGHRS, YFSETQ. The CDR3 spells CASSLEEAGGETQYF. The CDR3 DNA sequence: TGCGCCAGCAGCTTGGAGGAGGCGGGAGGAGAGACCCAGTACTTC.

This clone has just a few counts. The chain uses TRBV5-4 and TRBJ2-2; 14 nucleotides agree with TRBD2. CDR3 size: 17 residues. Trimming removed 4 bases from V and 1 base from J; junction bases left unmatched: 3. Germline CDR1 and CDR2: SGHNT and YYREEE (reference sequence). The CDR3 region has the DNA TGTGCCAGCAGCCTAGGGACTAGCGGGGGGAACACCGGGGAGCTGTTTTTT. It yields the protein CASSLGTSGGNTGELFF.

The sample holds a few counts of this clone. This chain connects TRBV12-5 to TRBJ2-1; 8 bases map to TRBD1. Trimming at V came to 4 bases and at J to 3 bases, leaving 5 bases not matched to a gene. The CDR3 contains 15 residues. CDR1 is LGHNT, CDR2 FRNRAP, per germline. Here the CDR3 reads CASGSSGTGYNEQFF. The CDR3 region has the DNA TGTGCTAGTGGTTCCTCCGGGACAGGCTACAATGAGCAGTTCTTC. The full variable domain, completed using reference TRBV12-5 and TRBJ2-1, is DARVTQTPRHKVTEMGQEVTMRCQPILGHNTVFWYRQTMMQGLELLAYFRNRAPLDDSGMPKDRFSAEMPDATLATLKIQPSEPRDSAVYFCASGSSGTGYNEQFFGPGTRLTVL.

The rearrangement uses TRBV30 and TRBJ1-1; D is perhaps TRBD1 (5 bases). This CDR3 comprises 13 residues. V lost 2 bases, J lost 0 bases, and 7 bases lay in between. Germline CDR1 reads GTSNPN; CDR2 reads SVGIG (reference sequence). The CDR3 nucleotides read TGTGCCTGGAGTCCCAGGGTGAACACTGAAGCTTTCTTT. Translated, it gives CAWSPRVNTEAFF.

The rearrangement joins TRBV28 to TRBJ2-5, with a tentative D call TRBD1 (5 bases). The CDR3 consists of 15 residues. V shed 4 bases and J shed 5 bases, with 17 bases lying between them. Per the germline V gene, CDR1 is MDHEN and CDR2 is SYDVKM. Written as DNA, the CDR3 is TGTGCCAGCAGTTCCCCCCCGGCAGGGCGGGAGACCCAGTACTTC. Its translation is CASSSPPAGRETQYF.

The gene calls are TRBV9 and TRBJ2-3, with TRBD1 identical over 9 bases. V shed 4 bases, J shed 6 bases, and the junction held 9 bases outside the gene matches. Germline CDR1 reads SGDLS; CDR2 reads YYNGEE. There are 15 residues in the CDR3. The CDR3 loop is CASSRRDRESDTQYF. In DNA form, the CDR3 reads TGTGCCAGCAGCCGCCGGGACAGGGAATCGGATACGCAGTATTTT.

V gene TRBV30 combines with J gene TRBJ2-7, with D unclear. Trimming took off 4 bases at V and 3 bases at J, with 28 bases between the two ends. Germline CDR1 GTSNPN, CDR2 SVGIG (reference sequence). The CDR3 spans 18 residues. The CDR3 region is CAWNYPLGDLRYGYEQYF. The CDR3 bases are TGTGCCTGGAACTACCCTCTCGGAGATCTGCGCTATGGCTACGAGCAGTACTTC.

Only a few counts were recorded for this clone. The chain has TRBV27 and TRBJ2-7; D is unclear. Germline loops: CDR1 MNHEY, CDR2 SMNVEV (reference sequence). Trimming pared 3 bases from V and 6 bases from J, leaving 12 bases between. The CDR3 totals 13 residues. Written as DNA, the CDR3 is TGTGCCAGCAGTTTCGAGGTGTACGGCGAGCAGTACTTC. Residues: CASSFEVYGEQYF.

As DNA, the CDR3 is TGTGCCAGCTCACGAGTTAGCGGGCTGGAGCAGTACTTC. It codes for CASSRVSGLEQYF. This chain links TRBV18 with TRBJ2-7, with 7 bases aligning to TRBD2. J was trimmed by 7 bases and V by 4 bases; bases with no gene match: 7. Germline V CDR1 and CDR2: KGHSH, LQKENI. The length of the CDR3 is 13 residues.

This clone turned up a few times. CDR3 in amino acids: CSVAGTGFTQYF. CDR3 in DNA: TGCAGCGTGGCCGGGACTGGATTTACGCAGTATTTT. The chain recombines TRBV29-1 with TRBJ2-3; TRBD2 might be the D (6 bases). V was pared by 6 bases and J by 8 bases, with 15 bases between. From germline, CDR1 is SQVTM and CDR2 ANQGSEA. This CDR3 has 12 residues.

This clone was counted a few times. This chain links TRBV28 with TRBJ1-5, with a possible D match to TRBD1 (5 bases). Germline CDR1 reads MDHEN; CDR2 reads SYDVKM. The V and J ends lost 6 bases and 0 bases respectively, with 12 bases between them. The CDR3 consists of 15 residues. CDR3 amino acids: CASRRRQFSNQPQHF. The CDR3 DNA sequence: TGTGCCAGCAGACGCCGACAGTTTAGCAATCAGCCCCAGCATTTT.

The V call is TRBV7-2, the J call TRBJ2-2; possible D gene TRBD2, 6 bases. The CDR3 spans 13 residues. Germline V gives CDR1 SGHTA, CDR2 FQGNSA. V shed 6 bases and J shed 6 bases, with 11 bases lying between them. CDR3 bases: TGTGCCAGCAGGGACGGGAGCGCCGGGGAGCTGTTTTTT. This gives the protein CASRDGSAGELFF.

The chain recombines TRBV29-1 with TRBJ1-2; D gene unclear. In germline, CDR1 is SQVTM, CDR2 ANQGSEA. V lost 1 base and J lost 2, with 14 bases in between. The CDR3 is 15 residues long. The CDR3 nucleotides read TGCAGCGTTGAAGCCCTGGGCTTACGGAACTATGGCTACACCTTC. Amino acid sequence: CSVEALGLRNYGYTF. Drawing the rest from reference TRBV29-1 and TRBJ1-2, the complete variable domain is SAVISQKPSRDICQRGTSLTIQCQVDSQVTMMFWYRQQPGQSLTLIATANQGSEATYESGFVIDKFPISRPNLTFSTLTVSNMSPEDSSIYLCSVEALGLRNYGYTFGSGTRLTVV.

This clone was detected a few times. The chain links TRBV23-1 to TRBJ2-7, with TRBD2 matching over 10 bases. TRBV23-1 carries the ORF label, with uncertain function. V lost 0 bases, J lost 1 base, and 15 bases stayed unmatched. The CDR3 runs 20 residues. CDR3 bases: TGCGCCAGCAGTCAATCGGGCTTCCGGGCTAGCGGGAGCCGGTCCTACGAGCAGTACTTC. It encodes CASSQSGFRASGSRSYEQYF.

This clone was recorded a few times. V is TRBV5-1 and J is TRBJ2-7, with 7 bases lining up with TRBD2. From germline, CDR1 is SGHRS and CDR2 YFSETQ. The J segment lost 1 base and the V segment lost 3 bases, leaving 7 bases of the junction unmatched. CDR3 length equals 15 residues. DNA for the CDR3: TGCGCCAGCAGCTCCCTCGGAGCGGGGTCCTACGAGCAGTACTTC. Its translation is CASSSLGAGSYEQYF.

The chain combines TRBV10-3 with TRBJ2-5; TRBD2 matches 12 bases. Per germline, CDR1 ENHRY and CDR2 SYGVKD. J was trimmed by 0 bases and V by 3 bases; bases with no gene match: 5. The CDR3 is made up of 17 amino acids. The CDR3 protein is CAISDRTSGNYQETQYF. CDR3 nucleotides: TGTGCCATCAGTGACAGGACTAGCGGGAATTACCAAGAGACCCAGTACTTC.

The rearrangement uses TRBV29-1 and TRBJ2-1, with TRBD2 identical over 7 bases. Germline CDR1 reads SQVTM; CDR2 reads ANQGSEA. CDR3 length: 16 residues. The junction had 8 bases not matched to a gene; V was cut back by 0 bases and J by 3 bases. CDR3 sequence (DNA): TGCAGCGTTGAAGATCCGCTAGCGGAGAACTACAATGAGCAGTTCTTC. Its protein product is CSVEDPLAENYNEQFF.

This clone has a handful of counts. The CDR3 DNA reads as TGTGCCTCTAGGGACAGGGGTTCCGGGTCCTACGAGCAGTACTTC. It is translated as CASRDRGSGSYEQYF. The chain has TRBV6-5 and TRBJ2-7; 10 bases are a match to TRBD1. The CDR3 loop spans 15 amino acids. From germline, CDR1 is MNHEY and CDR2 SVGAGI. V shed 11 bases, J shed 1 base, and the junction held 11 bases outside the gene matches.

Worth noting for this clone: Different DNA sequences within this sample yield the same CDR3. J is TRBJ2-1 and V is TRBV7-9; D not resolved. The CDR3 totals 15 residues. In germline, CDR1 is SEHNR, CDR2 FQNEAQ (reference sequence). Trimming shortened V by 5 bases and J by 0 bases, and 11 bases separated the two germline ends. As DNA, the CDR3 is TGTGCCAGCAGCCCGCCCCCCAGCTCCTACAATGAGCAGTTCTTC. It yields the protein CASSPPPSSYNEQFF.

This clone turned up a few times. The CDR3 nucleotides read TGCGCCAGCAGCAGCGGGACTAGCGGACACACCGGGGAGCTGTTTTTT. Translating it yields CASSSGTSGHTGELFF. This chain links TRBV5-1 with TRBJ2-2, with 11 bases matching TRBD2. Germline trimming cut 4 bases from V and 3 bases from J; bases unmatched to any gene: 5. The CDR3 spans 16 residues. Germline loops: CDR1 SGHRS, CDR2 YFSETQ.

This sequence joins TRBV28 and TRBJ1-5, with D unresolved. Germline V gene data show CDR1 as MDHEN and CDR2 as SYDVKM. The CDR3 consists of 15 residues. V lost 1 base to trimming and J lost 4 bases, with 11 bases between them. The CDR3 reads CASSLSVPGNQPQHF. DNA for the CDR3: TGTGCCAGCAGTTTATCCGTCCCGGGGAATCAGCCCCAGCATTTT.

The chain recombines TRBV10-3 with TRBJ2-1, with 7 bases aligning to TRBD2. The CDR3 covers 14 residues. Trimming at V came to 8 bases and at J to 2 bases, leaving 6 bases not matched to a gene. CDR1 is ENHRY, CDR2 SYGVKD, per germline. CDR3 region: CAIGLAETYNEQFF. In DNA, the CDR3 is TGTGCCATCGGCCTAGCGGAGACCTACAATGAGCAGTTCTTC.

J is TRBJ1-1 and V is TRBV19; 7 nucleotides match TRBD1. This CDR3 comprises 13 residues. CDR1 and CDR2 from the germline V gene are LNHDA and SQIVND (reference sequence). J gave up 6 bases and V 7 bases, and 8 bases lay outside the gene matches. CDR3: CASTRQGVSEAFF. DNA of the CDR3: TGTGCCAGTACTCGACAGGGAGTGTCTGAAGCTTTCTTT.

The chain combines TRBV29-1 with TRBJ2-7; TRBD1 is a possible D gene (6 bases). CDR1 and CDR2 (germline): SQVTM, ANQGSEA. There are 17 residues in the CDR3. The V and J ends lost 4 bases and 5 bases respectively, with 27 bases between them. CDR3 coding DNA: TGCAGCGTTGTGGGGTCGAAATCGATAACAGGGTACGACGAGCAGTACTTC. Amino acids: CSVVGSKSITGYDEQYF.

This rearrangement joins TRBV9 to TRBJ2-4, with TRBD1 matching 7 bases. J gave up 8 bases and V 4 bases, and 12 bases lay outside the gene matches. The CDR3 is 15 residues long. The germline V gene encodes CDR1 SGDLS and CDR2 YYNGEE. The CDR3 loop is CASSLSTGRLDIQYF. The CDR3 nucleotides read TGTGCCAGCAGCCTTTCGACAGGGCGGTTAGACATTCAGTACTTC.

The chain recombines TRBV28 with TRBJ2-1; 7 nucleotides line up with TRBD1. Germline assignment: CDR1 MDHEN and CDR2 SYDVKM. The junction had 14 bases not matched to a gene; V was cut back by 6 bases and J by 9 bases. The CDR3 sequence is 15 residues long. CDR3 amino acids: CASSSYTDRAGEQFF. CDR3 coding DNA: TGTGCCAGCAGCTCATATACCGACAGGGCGGGTGAGCAGTTCTTC.